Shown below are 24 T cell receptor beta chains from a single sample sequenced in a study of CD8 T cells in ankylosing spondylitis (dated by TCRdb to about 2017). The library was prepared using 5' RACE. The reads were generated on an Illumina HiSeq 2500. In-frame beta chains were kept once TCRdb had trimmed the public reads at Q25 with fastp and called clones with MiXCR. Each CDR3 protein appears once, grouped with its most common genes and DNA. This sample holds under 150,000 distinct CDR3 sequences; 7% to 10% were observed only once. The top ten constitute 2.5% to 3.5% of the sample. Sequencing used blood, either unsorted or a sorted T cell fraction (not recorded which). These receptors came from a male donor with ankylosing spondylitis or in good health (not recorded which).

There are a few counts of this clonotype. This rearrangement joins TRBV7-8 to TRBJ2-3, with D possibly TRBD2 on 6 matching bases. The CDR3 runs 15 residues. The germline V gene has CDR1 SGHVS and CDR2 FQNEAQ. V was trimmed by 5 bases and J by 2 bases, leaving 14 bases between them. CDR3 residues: CASSRRGGNTDTQYF. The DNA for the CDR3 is TGTGCCAGCAGCCGGAGGGGCGGGAACACAGATACGCAGTATTTT.

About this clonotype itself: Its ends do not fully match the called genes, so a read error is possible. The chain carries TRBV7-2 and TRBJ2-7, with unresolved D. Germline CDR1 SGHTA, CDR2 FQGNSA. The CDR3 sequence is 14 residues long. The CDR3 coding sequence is TGTGCCAGCAGCTTAGGAACTGGTTTTCCCGAGCACTACTTC. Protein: CASSLGTGFPEHYF.

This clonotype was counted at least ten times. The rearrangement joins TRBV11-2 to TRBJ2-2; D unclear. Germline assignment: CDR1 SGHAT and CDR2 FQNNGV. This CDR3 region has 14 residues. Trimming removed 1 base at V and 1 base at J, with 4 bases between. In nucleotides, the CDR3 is TGTGCCAGCAGCTTAGCTCAGAACACCGGGGAGCTGTTTTTT. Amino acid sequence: CASSLAQNTGELFF.

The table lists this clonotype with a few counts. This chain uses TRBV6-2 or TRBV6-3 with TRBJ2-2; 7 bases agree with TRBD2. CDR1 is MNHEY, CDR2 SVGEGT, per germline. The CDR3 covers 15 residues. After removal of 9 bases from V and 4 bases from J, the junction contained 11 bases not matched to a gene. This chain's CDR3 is CASHRPRESTGELFF. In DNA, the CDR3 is TGTGCCAGTCACAGGCCGCGGGAGAGCACCGGGGAGCTGTTTTTT.

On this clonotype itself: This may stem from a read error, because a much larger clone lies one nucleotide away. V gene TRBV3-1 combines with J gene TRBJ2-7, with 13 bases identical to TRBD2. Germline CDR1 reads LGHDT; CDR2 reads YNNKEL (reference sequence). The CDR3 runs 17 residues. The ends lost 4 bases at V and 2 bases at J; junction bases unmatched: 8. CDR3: CASSLRLAGGPTYEQYF. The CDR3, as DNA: TGTGCCAGCAGCCTGCGACTAGCGGGAGGCCCCACCTACGAGCAGTACTTC.

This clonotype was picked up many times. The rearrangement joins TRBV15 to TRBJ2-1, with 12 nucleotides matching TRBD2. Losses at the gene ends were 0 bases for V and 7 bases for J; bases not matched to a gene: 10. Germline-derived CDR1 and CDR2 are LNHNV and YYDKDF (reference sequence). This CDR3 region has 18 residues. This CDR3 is CATSRDIGLAGGQNEQFF. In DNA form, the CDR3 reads TGTGCCACCAGCAGAGATATTGGGCTAGCGGGAGGGCAGAATGAGCAGTTCTTC.

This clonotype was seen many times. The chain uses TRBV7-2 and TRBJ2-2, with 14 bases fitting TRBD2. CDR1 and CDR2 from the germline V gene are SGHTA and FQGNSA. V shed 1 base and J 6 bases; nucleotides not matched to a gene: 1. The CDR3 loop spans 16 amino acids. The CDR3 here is CASSLGTSGRSGELFF. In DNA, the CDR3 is TGTGCCAGCAGCTTAGGGACTAGCGGGAGGTCCGGGGAGCTGTTTTTT.

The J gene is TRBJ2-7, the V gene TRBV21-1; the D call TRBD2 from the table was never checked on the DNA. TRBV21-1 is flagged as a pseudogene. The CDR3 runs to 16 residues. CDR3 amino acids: CASSKARGRPFSEQYF. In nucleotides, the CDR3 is TGTGCCAGCAGCAAAGCTCGAGGGAGACCATTCTCCGAGCAGTACTTC.

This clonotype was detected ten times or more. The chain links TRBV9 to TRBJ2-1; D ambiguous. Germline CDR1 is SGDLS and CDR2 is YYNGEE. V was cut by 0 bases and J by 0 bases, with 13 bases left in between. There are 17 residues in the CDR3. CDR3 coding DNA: TGTGCCAGCAGCGTAGGTGGTAGTATCAACTCCTACAATGAGCAGTTCTTC. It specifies CASSVGGSINSYNEQFF.

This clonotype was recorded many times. CDR3 amino acids: CASSLVPGRTGNTIYF. As DNA, the CDR3 is TGTGCCAGCAGCTTAGTTCCGGGCAGAACTGGAAACACCATATATTTT. The rearrangement links TRBV7-8 to TRBJ1-3; no firm D call. The germline CDR1 and CDR2 sequences are SGHVS and FQNEAQ. The V end was cut by 1 base, the J end by 2 bases, with 12 bases between. There are 16 residues in the CDR3.

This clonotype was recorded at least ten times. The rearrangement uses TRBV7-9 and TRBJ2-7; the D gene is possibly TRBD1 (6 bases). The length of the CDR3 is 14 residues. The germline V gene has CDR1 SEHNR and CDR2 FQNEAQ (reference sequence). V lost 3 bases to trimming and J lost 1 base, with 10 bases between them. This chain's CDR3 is CASSFGQPSYEQYF. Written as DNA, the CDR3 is TGTGCCAGCAGCTTCGGACAGCCTTCCTACGAGCAGTACTTC. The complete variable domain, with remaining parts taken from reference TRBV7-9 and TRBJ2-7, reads DTGVSQNPRHKITKRGQNVTFRCDPISEHNRLYWYRQTLGQGPEFLTYFQNEAQLEKSRLLSDRFSAERPKGSFSTLEIQRTEQGDSAMYLCASSFGQPSYEQYFGPGTRLTVT.

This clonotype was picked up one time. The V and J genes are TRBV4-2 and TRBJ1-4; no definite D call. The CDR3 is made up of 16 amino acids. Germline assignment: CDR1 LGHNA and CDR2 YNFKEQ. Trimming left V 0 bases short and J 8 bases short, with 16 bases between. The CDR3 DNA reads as TGTGCCAGCAGCCAAGAACTTTGGCAGGAGGTAGAAAAACTGTTTTTT. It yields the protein CASSQELWQEVEKLFF.

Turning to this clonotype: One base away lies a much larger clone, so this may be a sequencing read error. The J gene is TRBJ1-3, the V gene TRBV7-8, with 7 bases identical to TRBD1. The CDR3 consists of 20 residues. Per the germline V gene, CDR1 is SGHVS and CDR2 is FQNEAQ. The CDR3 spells CASSFEGGPGQTYSENTIYF. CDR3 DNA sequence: TGTGCCAGCAGCTTCGAGGGGGGGCCGGGACAGACTTACTCTGAAAACACCATATATTTT.

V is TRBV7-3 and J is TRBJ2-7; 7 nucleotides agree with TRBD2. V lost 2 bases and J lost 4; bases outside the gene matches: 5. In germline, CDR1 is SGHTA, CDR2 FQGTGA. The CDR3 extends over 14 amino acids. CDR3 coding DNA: TGTGCCAGCAGCTTACGTGGCGGGGGTTACGAGCAGTACTTC. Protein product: CASSLRGGGYEQYF.

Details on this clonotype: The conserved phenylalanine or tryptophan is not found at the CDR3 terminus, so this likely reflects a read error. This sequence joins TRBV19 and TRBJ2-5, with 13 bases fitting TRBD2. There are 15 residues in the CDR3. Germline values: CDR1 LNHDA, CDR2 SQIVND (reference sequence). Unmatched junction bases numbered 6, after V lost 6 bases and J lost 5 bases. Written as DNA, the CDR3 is TGTGCCAGTAGCCCGGGACTAGCGGGAACGGAGACCCAGTACTTG. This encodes CASSPGLAGTETQYL.

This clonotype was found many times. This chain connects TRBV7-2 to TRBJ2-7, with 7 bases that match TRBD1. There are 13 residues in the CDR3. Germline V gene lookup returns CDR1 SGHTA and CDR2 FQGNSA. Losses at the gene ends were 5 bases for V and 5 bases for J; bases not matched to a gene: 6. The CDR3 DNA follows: TGTGCCAGCAGCCTTACGGGACAGAACGAGCAGTACTTC. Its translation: CASSLTGQNEQYF.

CDR3 region: CASSFGGEETQYF. Here the CDR3 DNA reads TGTGCCAGCAGCTTCGGGGGAGAAGAGACCCAGTACTTC. The V gene is TRBV7-9, the J gene TRBJ2-5; D perhaps matches TRBD2 (6 bases). The CDR3 is 13 amino acids. V was trimmed by 3 bases and J by 3 bases, leaving 8 bases between them. Per the germline V gene, CDR1 is SEHNR and CDR2 is FQNEAQ (reference sequence). Using reference TRBV7-9 and TRBJ2-5 for the parts outside the CDR3, the full variable domain is DTGVSQNPRHKITKRGQNVTFRCDPISEHNRLYWYRQTLGQGPEFLTYFQNEAQLEKSRLLSDRFSAERPKGSFSTLEIQRTEQGDSAMYLCASSFGGEETQYFGPGTRLLVL.

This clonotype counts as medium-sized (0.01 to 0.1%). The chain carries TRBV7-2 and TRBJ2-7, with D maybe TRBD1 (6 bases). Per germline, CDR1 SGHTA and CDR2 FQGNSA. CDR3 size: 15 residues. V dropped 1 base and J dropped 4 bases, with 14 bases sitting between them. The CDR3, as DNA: TGTGCCAGCAGCTTAGAAGGACAGTTGGTTTACGAGCAGTACTTC. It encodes CASSLEGQLVYEQYF.

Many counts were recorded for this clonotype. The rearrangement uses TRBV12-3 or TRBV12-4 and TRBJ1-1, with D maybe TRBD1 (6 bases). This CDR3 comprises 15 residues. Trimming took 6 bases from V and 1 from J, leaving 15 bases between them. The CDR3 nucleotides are TGTGCCAGCAGGTATGGAGGGGGACAGAACACTGAAGCTTTCTTT. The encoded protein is CASRYGGGQNTEAFF.

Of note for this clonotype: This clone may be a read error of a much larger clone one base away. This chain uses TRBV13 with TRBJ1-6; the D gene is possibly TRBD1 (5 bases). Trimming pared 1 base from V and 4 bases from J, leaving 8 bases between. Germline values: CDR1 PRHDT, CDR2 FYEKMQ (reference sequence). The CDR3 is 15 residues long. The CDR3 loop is CASSLDRRYNSPLHF. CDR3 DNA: TGTGCCAGCAGCTTAGACAGGCGATATAATTCACCCCTCCACTTT.

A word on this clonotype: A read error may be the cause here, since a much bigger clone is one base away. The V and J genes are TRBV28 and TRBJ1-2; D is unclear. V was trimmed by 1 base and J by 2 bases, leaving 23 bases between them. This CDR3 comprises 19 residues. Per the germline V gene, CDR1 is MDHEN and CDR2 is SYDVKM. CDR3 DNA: TGTGCCAGCAGTTTATTGGTTCTGTGGACGGAGGAGGCGAACTATGGCTACACCTTC. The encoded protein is CASSLLVLWTEEANYGYTF.

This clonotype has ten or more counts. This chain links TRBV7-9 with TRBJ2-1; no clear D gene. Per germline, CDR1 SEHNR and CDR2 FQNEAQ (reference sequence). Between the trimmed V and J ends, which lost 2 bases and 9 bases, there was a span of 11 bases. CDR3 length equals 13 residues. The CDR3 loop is CASSLSTGAEQFF. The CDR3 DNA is TGTGCCAGCAGCTTATCTACTGGCGCTGAGCAGTTCTTC. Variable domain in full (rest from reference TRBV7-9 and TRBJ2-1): DTGVSQNPRHKITKRGQNVTFRCDPISEHNRLYWYRQTLGQGPEFLTYFQNEAQLEKSRLLSDRFSAERPKGSFSTLEIQRTEQGDSAMYLCASSLSTGAEQFFGPGTRLTVL.

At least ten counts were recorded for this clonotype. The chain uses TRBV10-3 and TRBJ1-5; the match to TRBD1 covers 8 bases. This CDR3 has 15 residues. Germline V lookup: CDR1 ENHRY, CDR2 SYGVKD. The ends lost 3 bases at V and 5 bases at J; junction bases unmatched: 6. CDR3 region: CAISDPGQVDQPQHF. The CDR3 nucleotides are TGTGCCATCAGTGACCCGGGACAGGTTGATCAGCCCCAGCATTTT.

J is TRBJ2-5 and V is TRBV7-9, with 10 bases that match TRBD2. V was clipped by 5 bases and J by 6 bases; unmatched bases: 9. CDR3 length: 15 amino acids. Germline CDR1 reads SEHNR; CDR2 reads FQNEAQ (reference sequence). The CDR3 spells CASSDRASGSQTQYF. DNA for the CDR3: TGTGCCAGCAGCGATCGGGCTAGCGGGAGCCAGACCCAGTACTTC.